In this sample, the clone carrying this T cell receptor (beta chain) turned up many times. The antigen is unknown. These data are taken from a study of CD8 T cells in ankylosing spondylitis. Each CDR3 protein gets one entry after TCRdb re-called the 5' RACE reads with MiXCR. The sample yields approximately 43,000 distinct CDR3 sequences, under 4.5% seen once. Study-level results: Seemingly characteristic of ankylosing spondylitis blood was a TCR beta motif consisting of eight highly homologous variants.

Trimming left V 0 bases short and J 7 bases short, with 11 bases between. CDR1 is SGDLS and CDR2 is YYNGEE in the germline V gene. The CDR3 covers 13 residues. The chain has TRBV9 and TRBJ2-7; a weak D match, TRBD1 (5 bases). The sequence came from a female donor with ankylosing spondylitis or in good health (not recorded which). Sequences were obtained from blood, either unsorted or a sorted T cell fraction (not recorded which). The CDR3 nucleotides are TGTGCCAGCAGCGTAGAAGGGGCGAGGGAGCAGTACTTC. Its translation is CASSVEGAREQYF.